A selection of T cell receptor beta chains follows, all from one sample in a study of T cells of healthy individuals. TCRdb reanalysed the 5' RACE reads using MiXCR and keeps one entry per CDR3 protein. The sample contains some 100,000 distinct CDR3 sequences, around 17% of which appear only once. These TCRs come from a human donor in good health. The CDR3 runs from the conserved cysteine through the conserved F or W. The order of the fields is D gene, clone size, J gene, V gene, CDR3 DNA, CDR3 protein. D genes are given only for firm matches. Only some rows state a clone size, as once, few, many or a class for expanded clones.

>.|.|TRBJ2-2|TRBV5-1
TGCGCCAGCAGCTACTCAGCAGGGGTGTCGAACACCGGGGAGCTGTTTTTT
CASSYSAGVSNTGELFF
>TRBD2|few|TRBJ2-7|TRBV15
TGTGCCACCAGCAGAGCCACTAGCGGCTCCTACGAGCAGTACTTC
CATSRATSGSYEQYF
>.|many|TRBJ2-3|TRBV4-2
TGTGCCAGCAGCCAACGAGAGATATCAGATACGCAGTATTTT
CASSQREISDTQYF
>.|few|TRBJ1-5|TRBV7-2
TGTGCCAGCAGCCCCAAAGGGGCCGTTAGCAATCAGCCCCAGCATTTT
CASSPKGAVSNQPQHF
>.|few|TRBJ2-1|TRBV7-3
TGTGCCAGCAAAAAAGGGGGTGCCTCCAATGAGCAGTTCTTC
CASKKGGASNEQFF
>.|many|TRBJ1-4|TRBV4-2
TGTGCCAGCAGCCAAGATCATTCAGGACAGCCTAATGAAAAACTGTTTTTT
CASSQDHSGQPNEKLFF
>TRBD2|many|TRBJ2-2|TRBV9
TGTGCCAGCAGCGTAGCGGGGACTAGTGGAACCGGGGAGCTGTTTTTT
CASSVAGTSGTGELFF
>TRBD2|.|TRBJ2-7|TRBV28
TGTGCCAGCAGTCCAATAGCGGGTAACGCCTACGAGCAGTACTTC
CASSPIAGNAYEQYF
>.|.|TRBJ2-7|TRBV28
TGTGCCAGCAGTGCTTCCGGGACACTTACCTACGAGCAGTACTTC
CASSASGTLTYEQYF
>.|few|TRBJ1-5|TRBV27
TGTGCCAGCAGTTTACGGAGGGGGAATCAGCCCCAGCATTTT
CASSLRRGNQPQHF
>.|many|TRBJ1-1|TRBV7-9
TGTGCCAGCAACCCGATCTGGGAGAGGGCTGAAGCTTTCTTT
CASNPIWERAEAFF
>.|.|TRBJ1-5|TRBV7-9
TGTGCCAGCAGCGACGGCCGATACAATCAGCCCCAGCATTTT
CASSDGRYNQPQHF
>.|many|TRBJ2-1|TRBV15
TGTGCCACCAGCAGAGACAGGGGCGGGAGCAATGAGCAGTTCTTC
CATSRDRGGSNEQFF
>.|.|TRBJ2-3|TRBV5-1
TGCGCCAGCAGCATAAGGGGGGCTTTTACAGATACGCAGTATTTT
CASSIRGAFTDTQYF
>.|.|TRBJ1-2|TRBV5-1
TGCGCCAGCAGCTTGGGATACAGGGATGGCTACACCTTC
CASSLGYRDGYTF
>.|few|TRBJ1-5|TRBV18
TGTGCCAGCTCACCACGACAGGTGACTCAGCCCCAGCATTTT
CASSPRQVTQPQHF
>TRBD2|.|TRBJ2-7|TRBV20-1
TGCAGTGCTAGAGATCTTACTAGCGGGGCGTACGAGCAGTACTTC
CSARDLTSGAYEQYF
>TRBD2|many|TRBJ2-3|TRBV7-9
TGTGCCAGCAGCCCGGGGCAGCGGGGAGGAGCAGATACGCAGTATTTT
CASSPGQRGGADTQYF
>.|few|TRBJ1-5|TRBV19
TGTGCCAGTAGTATTTCAGGTCAGCCCCAGCATTTT
CASSISGQPQHF
>TRBD2|.|TRBJ2-1|TRBV2
TGTGCCAGCTGGGGGACTAGCGGGAGAGGGATTGAGCAGTTCTTC
CASWGTSGRGIEQFF
>.|few|TRBJ1-1|TRBV6-1
TGTGCCAGCAGTGAAGCGGGGGGGCCGCGAAACACTGAAGCTTTCTTT
CASSEAGGPRNTEAFF